This note documents a single T cell receptor beta chain sequence. Its antigen remains unidentified. No base qualities exist here, and no much larger clone lies one base off it. Peripheral blood CD8+ and CD4+ T cells from healthy donors, Susac syndrome patients and multiple sclerosis patients were profiled using high-throughput TCR beta sequencing. The multiple sclerosis controls were treatment-naive patients whose relapsing-remitting disease, either stable or active, fulfilled the revised McDonald criteria. Bulk CD8+ and CD4+ T cells were purified by magnetic negative isolation, whereas CD8+ TEMRA cells were enriched by FACS. Blood was drawn into EDTA tubes, processed within 24 hours, and PBMCs were isolated by density gradient centrifugation. PBMCs destined for TCR sequencing were cryopreserved in liquid nitrogen and later thawed in a 37 °C water bath. A purity of at least 90% was achieved for sorted or isolated CD4+, CD8+ and CD8+ TEMRA cells.

These data are taken from a study of CD8 T cells in Susac syndrome (dated by TCRdb to 2018 to 2020). Turning to the overall study: Whether CD8+ T cell activation and differentiation in Susac syndrome was antigen driven was tested using repertoire sequencing. Clonality of the CD8+ T cell repertoire was compared between about a dozen healthy donors, approximately 14 Susac syndrome patients and roughly 16 multiple sclerosis patients. What the work shows at the level of the full study, not this receptor alone: The study acknowledged that relatively few individuals were included in the TCR sequencing and HLA analysis.

The CDR3, cysteine through phenylalanine, is 14 amino acids long. Only CDR3 DNA is held: 42 bases, read in frame from base 1. V drops 1 base and J drops 2 bases, leaving 9 bases in between. Taken from the germline V gene (reference sequence), the CDR1 and CDR2 loops are PRHDT and FYEKMQ. RNA was extracted with the RNeasy kit and roughly 0.5 to 1 ug was reverse transcribed using random hexamers. The immunoSEQ multiplex PCR assay, which covers 54 Vbeta and 13 Jbeta segments, was used to amplify TCR beta CDR3 regions. PCR amplification bias was corrected using a synthetic template baseline for primer optimization and computational correction. The paper's data handling went like this. Reads were annotated to V, D and J genes per IMGT and analyzed with immunoSEQ Analyzer, keeping only productive sequences. Clonality was calculated as one minus the Shannon entropy normalized by log2 of the number of productive unique sequences. For each patient and control, public and private clones were evaluated among the 100 most prevalent clones. Clones were defined as Susac-specific if absent from the healthy and MS cohorts, from around 1,000 published viral clones and from other ImmuneACCESS disease sequences. The public sequencing data were trimmed at Q25 with fastp and processed into clonotypes with MiXCR by TCRdb, which kept only in-frame beta chains. Entries are consolidated by CDR3 protein sequence, retaining the most common genes and DNA. TCRdb, not the authors, supplied the V and J calls. This sample holds about 300,000 distinct CDR3 sequences; about 88% were observed only once. In total, the top ten clones hold around 0.18% of the sample.

The sequenced sample was CD8+ T cells from PBMCs. Here the chain combines TRBV13 and TRBJ2-7, with the D segment identity uncertain. The origin of this receptor is a human donor with multiple sclerosis. The CDR3 protein sequence reads: CASSLDHSPYEQYF. The DNA reads TGTGCCAGCAGCTTAGACCACTCTCCCTACGAGCAGTACTTC.